This T cell receptor beta chain comes out of a study of blood T cell repertoires in COVID-19. Study-wide context: COVID-19 samples collected from the United States, Italy and Spain covered acute and convalescent phases. T cells, B-cell-depleted T cells, or PBMCs supplied cDNA or gDNA.

Per the original methods: Reference gene primer amplification in the assay estimated nucleated cell counts. The data were produced by immunoSEQ multiplex PCR, yet TCRdb's version contains in-frame clones alone and is incomplete. Clonal size and the V and J genes are those of that table, whereas D and trimming came from the DNA. The table includes 180,000 or so clones, approximately 83% detected once. V was shortened by 3 bases and J by 6 bases, with 19 bases between the two germline ends. CDR3 length: 15 residues. Germline V gene lookup returns CDR1 SGHNT and CDR2 YYREEE (reference sequence). Sequenced: peripheral blood. The receptor comes from a man aged 60 to 69 with acute or convalescent COVID-19. The chain joins TRBV5-4 to TRBJ2-7, with D perhaps matching TRBD2 (6 bases). The CDR3 nucleotides read TGTGCCAGCAGCTCCCCGGATAGCGGAAAAATCGAGCAGTACTTC. It codes for CASSSPDSGKIEQYF.